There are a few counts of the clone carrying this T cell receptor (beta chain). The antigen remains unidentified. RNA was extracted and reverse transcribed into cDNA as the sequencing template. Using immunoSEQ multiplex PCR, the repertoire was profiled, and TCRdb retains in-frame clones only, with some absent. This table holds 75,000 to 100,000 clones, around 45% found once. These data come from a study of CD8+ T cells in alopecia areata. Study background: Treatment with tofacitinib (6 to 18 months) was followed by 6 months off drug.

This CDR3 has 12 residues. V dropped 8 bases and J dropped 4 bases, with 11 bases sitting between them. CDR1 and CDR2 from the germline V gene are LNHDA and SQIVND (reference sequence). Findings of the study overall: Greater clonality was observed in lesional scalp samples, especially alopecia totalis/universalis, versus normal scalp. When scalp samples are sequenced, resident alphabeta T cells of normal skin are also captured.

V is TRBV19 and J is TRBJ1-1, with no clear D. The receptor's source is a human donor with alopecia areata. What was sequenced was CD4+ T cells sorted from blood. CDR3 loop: CASSTLGTEAFF. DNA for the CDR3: TGTGCCAGTTCTACGCTGGGCACTGAAGCTTTCTTT.